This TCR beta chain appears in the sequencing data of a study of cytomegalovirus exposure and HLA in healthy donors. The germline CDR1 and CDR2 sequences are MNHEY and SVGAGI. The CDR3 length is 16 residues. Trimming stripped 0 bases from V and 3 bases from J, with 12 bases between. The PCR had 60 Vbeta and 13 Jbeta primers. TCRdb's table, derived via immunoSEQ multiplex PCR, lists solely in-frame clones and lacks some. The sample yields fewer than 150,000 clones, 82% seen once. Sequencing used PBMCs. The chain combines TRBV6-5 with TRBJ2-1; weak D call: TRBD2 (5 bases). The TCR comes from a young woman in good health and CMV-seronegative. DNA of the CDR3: TGTGCCAGCAGTTACTCGCGAGGGAGCGGCTACAATGAGCAGTTCTTC. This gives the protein CASSYSRGSGYNEQFF.